Below, one T cell receptor beta chain is given with its context. The antigen remains unidentified. It was at deep level that the assay was run. Researchers divided each subset's genomic DNA evenly across several immunoSEQ plates. The method was immunoSEQ multiplex PCR; TCRdb's version includes in-frame clones alone and lacks a portion of them. This sample has hundreds of thousands of clones, with around 74% found just once. The data stem from a study of shared clonotypes between healthy human individuals. The study's findings and limits: Sharing of clonotypes among donors was expected to vary with sequencing depth.

V was shortened by 7 bases and J by 4 bases, with 13 bases between the two germline ends. CDR1 is MDHEN and CDR2 is SYDVKM in the germline V gene. This CDR3 is 13 amino acids long. The source is a woman in her twenties or thirties in good health. This chain links TRBV28 with TRBJ1-1, with unresolved D. Sequenced sample: memory CD4+ T cells sorted from blood. Subset meaning: CD45RA-negative fraction. CDR3 residues: CASTRPHGTEAFF. CDR3 DNA sequence: TGTGCCAGCACCCGGCCCCATGGCACTGAAGCTTTCTTT.